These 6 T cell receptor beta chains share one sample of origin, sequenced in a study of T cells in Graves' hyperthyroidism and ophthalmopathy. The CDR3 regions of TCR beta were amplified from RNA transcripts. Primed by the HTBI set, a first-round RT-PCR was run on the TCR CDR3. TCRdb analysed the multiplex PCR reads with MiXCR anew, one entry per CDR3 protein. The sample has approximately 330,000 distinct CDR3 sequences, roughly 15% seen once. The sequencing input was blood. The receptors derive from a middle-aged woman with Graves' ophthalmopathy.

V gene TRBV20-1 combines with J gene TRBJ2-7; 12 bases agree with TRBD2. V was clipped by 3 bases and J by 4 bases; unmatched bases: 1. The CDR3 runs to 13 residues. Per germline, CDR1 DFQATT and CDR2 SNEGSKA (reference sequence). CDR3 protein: CSASGLAGYEQYF. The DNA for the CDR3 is TGCAGTGCTAGCGGACTAGCGGGGTACGAGCAGTACTTC.

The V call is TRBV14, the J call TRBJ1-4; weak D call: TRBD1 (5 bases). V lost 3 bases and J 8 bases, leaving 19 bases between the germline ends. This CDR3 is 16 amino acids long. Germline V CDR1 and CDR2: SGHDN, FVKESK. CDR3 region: CASSHPGEGRGEKLFF. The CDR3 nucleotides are TGTGCCAGCAGCCACCCCGGTGAGGGGCGAGGAGAAAAACTGTTTTTT.

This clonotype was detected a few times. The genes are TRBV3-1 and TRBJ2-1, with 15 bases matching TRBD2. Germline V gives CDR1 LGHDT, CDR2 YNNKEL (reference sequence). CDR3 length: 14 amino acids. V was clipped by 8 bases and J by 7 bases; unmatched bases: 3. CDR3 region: CASAGTSGRNEQFF. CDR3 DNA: TGTGCCAGCGCGGGGACTAGCGGGAGGAATGAGCAGTTCTTC.

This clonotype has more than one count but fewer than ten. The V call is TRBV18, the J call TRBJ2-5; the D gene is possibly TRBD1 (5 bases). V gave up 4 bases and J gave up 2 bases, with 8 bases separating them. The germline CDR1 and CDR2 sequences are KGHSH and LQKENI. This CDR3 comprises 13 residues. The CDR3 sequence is CASSRTLQETQYF. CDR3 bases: TGTGCCAGCTCACGGACATTACAAGAGACCCAGTACTTC.

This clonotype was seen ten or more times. The CDR3 here is CASSSGSPLHF. The DNA of the CDR3 is TGTGCCAGCAGTTCGGGGTCACCCCTCCACTTT. The rearrangement joins TRBV28 to TRBJ1-6; D uncertain. V shed 4 bases and J shed 10 bases, with 5 bases lying between them. From germline, CDR1 is MDHEN and CDR2 SYDVKM. The CDR3 covers 11 residues. The full variable domain, rest sourced from reference TRBV28 and TRBJ1-6, is DVKVTQSSRYLVKRTGEKVFLECVQDMDHENMFWYRQDPGLGLRLIYFSYDVKMKEKGDIPEGYSVSREKKERFSLILESASTNQTSMYLCASSSGSPLHFGNGTRLTVT.

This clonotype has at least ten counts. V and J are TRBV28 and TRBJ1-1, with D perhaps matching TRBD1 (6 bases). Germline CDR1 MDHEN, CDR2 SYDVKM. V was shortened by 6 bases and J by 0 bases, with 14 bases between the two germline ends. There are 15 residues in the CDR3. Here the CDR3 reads CASSHDRTLNTEAFF. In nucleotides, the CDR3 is TGTGCCAGCAGCCATGACAGGACACTGAACACTGAAGCTTTCTTT.